These T cell receptor beta chains were read from a single sample in a study of cytomegalovirus exposure and HLA in healthy donors. The data were produced by immunoSEQ multiplex PCR, yet TCRdb's version contains in-frame clones alone and is incomplete. Seen in this sample are some 130,000 clones; the ten most common clones hold around 1.5%. Sequenced material: PBMCs. The receptors here all came from a woman aged 40 to 50 in good health and CMV-seronegative. CDR3s leave out the opening cysteine and the closing phenylalanine or tryptophan.

v_call	j_call	cdr3_length	cdr3_aa
TRBV5-6	TRBJ1-5	13	ASSSEGQGDQPQH
TRBV6-6	TRBJ1-1	10	ASSMQGGEAF
TRBV15	TRBJ1-6	13	ATSRVRALNSPLH
TRBV10-2	TRBJ1-5	14	ASSEWQGLYNQPQH
TRBV2	TRBJ2-1	11	AIRTGENNEQF
TRBV18	TRBJ1-6	12	ASSLRQGESPLH
TRBV27	TRBJ1-3	12	ASSSPGSGNTIY
TRBV7-3	TRBJ2-3	12	ASSKGQGADTQY
TRBV9	TRBJ1-5	13	ASSVGTGSNQPQH
TRBV19	TRBJ2-1	14	ASSITGTGSYNEQF
TRBV29-1	TRBJ1-1	10	SVRGSGTEAF
TRBV7-2	TRBJ1-3	13	ASRTGGSNGNTIY
TRBV4-3	TRBJ1-5	12	ASSQDQGRQPQH
TRBV4-3	TRBJ1-4	11	ASSQGEEGLLF
TRBV14	TRBJ2-5	14	ASSQDIAGGRETQY
TRBV5-1	TRBJ1-2	12	ASSKDRTNYGYT
TRBV7-9	TRBJ1-3	14	ASSPVGVRTGNTIY
TRBV5-6	TRBJ1-5	13	ASSRGTLSYDAQH
TRBV4-1	TRBJ1-4	14	ASSQAYRGMAEKLF
TRBV4-3	TRBJ2-3	12	ASSPGTGSDTQY
TRBV7-2	TRBJ2-3	17	ASSFLSGTSGGKTDTQY
TRBV6-5	TRBJ2-1	12	ASTRRGGGDEQF
TRBV27	TRBJ1-6	10	ASSFLGKPLH
TRBV11-1	TRBJ2-1	12	ASSLGLGYNEQF
TRBV7-2	TRBJ1-3	12	ASSFQSYGNTIY
TRBV7-2	TRBJ1-5	12	ASSFQGGGQPQH
TRBV18	TRBJ2-5	11	ASSDRIQETQY
TRBV6-6	TRBJ1-1	13	ASILDLGRTLTAF
TRBV5-1	TRBJ2-7	21	ASSSTGLIPPGISGEVSYEQY
TRBV6-5	TRBJ1-1	12	ASNTGRSGTEAF
TRBV7-6	TRBJ2-7	12	ASSSSGTGSEQY
TRBV29-1	TRBJ1-4	12	SVLLDRFNEKLF
TRBV14	TRBJ1-2	12	ASSLWEGLRGYT
TRBV9	TRBJ2-2	13	ASSVGVSVTGELF
TRBV4-3	TRBJ2-2	12	ASSHLGVTGELF
TRBV10-3	TRBJ1-5	16	AISERGTVAYSNQPQH
TRBV4-1	TRBJ2-3	15	ASSHAPGQKRTDTQY
TRBV2	TRBJ1-1	12	ASSRDSLNTEAF